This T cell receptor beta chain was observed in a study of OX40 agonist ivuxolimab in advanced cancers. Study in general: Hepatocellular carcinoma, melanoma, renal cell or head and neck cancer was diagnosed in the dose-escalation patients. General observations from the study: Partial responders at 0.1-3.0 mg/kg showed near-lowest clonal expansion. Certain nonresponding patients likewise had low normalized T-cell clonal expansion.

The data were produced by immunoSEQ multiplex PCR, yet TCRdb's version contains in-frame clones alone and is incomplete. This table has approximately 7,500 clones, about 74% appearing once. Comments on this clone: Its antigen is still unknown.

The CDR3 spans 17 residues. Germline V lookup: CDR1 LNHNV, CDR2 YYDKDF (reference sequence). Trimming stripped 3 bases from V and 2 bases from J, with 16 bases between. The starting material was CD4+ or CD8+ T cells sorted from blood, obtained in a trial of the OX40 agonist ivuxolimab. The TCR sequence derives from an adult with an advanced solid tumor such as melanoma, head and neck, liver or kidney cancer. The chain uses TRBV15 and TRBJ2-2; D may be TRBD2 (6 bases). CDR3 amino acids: CATSRWGDLINTGELFF. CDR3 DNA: TGTGCCACCAGCAGGTGGGGGGATCTCATCAACACCGGGGAGCTGTTTTTT.